This T cell receptor (beta chain) comes out of a study of control samples from healthy donors and cancer patients. The germline CDR1 and CDR2 sequences are SEHNR and FQNEAQ (reference sequence). There are 15 residues in the CDR3. J was trimmed by 7 bases and V by 5 bases; bases with no gene match: 11. Here immunoSEQ multiplex PCR was the method, and the copy in TCRdb shows in-frame clones only, minus some. Among tens of thousands of clones listed, about nine tenths were seen once. Source material: PBMCs. V gene TRBV7-9 combines with J gene TRBJ1-3, with TRBD1 identical over 7 bases. The TCR originated in a man in his sixties with colorectal cancer. The CDR3 loop is CASSPRTGEENTIYF. The CDR3 DNA reads as TGTGCCAGCAGCCCTCGCACAGGGGAAGAGAACACCATATATTTT.